Listed below are T cell receptor beta chains from one sample, sequenced in a study of beta chain features in type 1 diabetes. TCRdb's copy holds only in-frame clones and misses some; the assay was immunoSEQ multiplex PCR. The sample consists of tens of thousands of clones, roughly 70% of them appearing once. Specimen: Tregs from blood. These receptors came from a woman under 30 with type 1 diabetes. The CDR3 runs from the conserved cysteine through the conserved F or W. The D gene is left open where the match is weak. Clone size is stated in some rows and not others, as once, few, many or a class when expanded.

J | size | V | D | DNA | CDR3
TRBJ2-1 | . | TRBV29-1 | TRBD2 | TGCAGCGTCGGAAGGACTAGCGGGAGGGCCTACTACAATGAGCAGTTCTTC | CSVGRTSGRAYYNEQFF
TRBJ1-5 | . | TRBV4-3 | TRBD1 | TGCGCCAGCAGCCAAGATTGGGGACAGTACAATCAGCCCCAGCATTTT | CASSQDWGQYNQPQHF
TRBJ2-1 | . | TRBV18 | TRBD2 | TGTGCCAGCTCACCCCCGAGCGGGGGCTACAATGAGCAGTTCTTC | CASSPPSGGYNEQFF
TRBJ2-7 | few | TRBV7-2 | . | TGTGCCAGCAGTTCCGTCTACGAGCAGTACTTC | CASSSVYEQYF
TRBJ2-1 | few | TRBV6-6 | TRBD2 | TGTGCCATACGGGCTAGCGGCAATGAGCAGTTCTTC | CAIRASGNEQFF
TRBJ2-3 | . | TRBV19 | TRBD1 | TGTGCCAGTAGTAGGACAGGGCCTAGCACAGATACGCAGTATTTT | CASSRTGPSTDTQYF
TRBJ2-2 | few | TRBV4-3 | . | TGCGCCAGCAGCCGAGACTTCTATACGAACACCGGGGAGCTGTTTTTT | CASSRDFYTNTGELFF
TRBJ2-3 | . | TRBV9 | . | TGTGCCAGCAGCGCCGGCGGAAGGGATACGCAGTATTTT | CASSAGGRDTQYF
TRBJ2-3 | . | TRBV7-2 | . | TGTGCCAGCAGCTTAAACAGGTTCACAGATACGCAGTATTTT | CASSLNRFTDTQYF
TRBJ2-7 | . | TRBV28 | TRBD1 | TGTGCCAGCAGTATAAGGCGGACAGGGGGCTACGAGCAGTACTTC | CASSIRRTGGYEQYF